This T cell receptor beta chain was recovered during a study of control samples from healthy donors and cancer patients. The assay was immunoSEQ multiplex PCR, and TCRdb's table has in-frame clones only and misses some. This table lists about 200,000 clones. Trimming at V came to 7 bases and at J to 6 bases, leaving 7 bases not matched to a gene. The CDR3 has 13 amino acids. In germline, CDR1 is SGHRS, CDR2 YFSETQ. The V call is TRBV5-1, the J call TRBJ2-7; 10 bases map to TRBD1. Sequenced input: blood. The sequence was obtained from a woman between 25 and 40 years old in good health. For the CDR3, the DNA is TGCGCCAGCCGCGGACAGGGGGAGGTCGAGCAGTACTTC. Translation: CASRGQGEVEQYF.